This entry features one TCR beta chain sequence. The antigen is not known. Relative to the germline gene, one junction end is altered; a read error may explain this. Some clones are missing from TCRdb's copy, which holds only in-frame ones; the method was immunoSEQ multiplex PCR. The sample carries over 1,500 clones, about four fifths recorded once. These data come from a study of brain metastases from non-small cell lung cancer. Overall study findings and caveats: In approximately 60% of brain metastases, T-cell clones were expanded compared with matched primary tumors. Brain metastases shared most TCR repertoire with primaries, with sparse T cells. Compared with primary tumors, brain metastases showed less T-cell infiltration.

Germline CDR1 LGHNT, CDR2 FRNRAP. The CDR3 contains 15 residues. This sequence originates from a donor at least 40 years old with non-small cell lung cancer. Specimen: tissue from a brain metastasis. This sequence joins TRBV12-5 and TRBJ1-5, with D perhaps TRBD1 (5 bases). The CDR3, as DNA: TGTACTAGTGGTAGGGACGGGAATAGCAATCAGCCCCAGCATTTT. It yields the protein CTSGRDGNSNQPQHF.